The source of this T cell receptor (beta chain) is a study of T cell responses to AZD1222 COVID-19 vaccine. General study findings and limits: Seropositive at baseline were only 5 to 7 AZD1222 recipients.

Profiling relied on immunoSEQ multiplex PCR, and the TCRdb table lists in-frame clones only, not all of them. The sample lists under 140,000 clones; about 88% were seen once. Deletions cut 4 bases from V and 3 bases from J, with 14 bases between. The CDR3 length is 15 residues. Looked up from germline, CDR1 is SGHRS and CDR2 is YFSETQ. About this clone: Its antigen is currently unknown.

The rearrangement uses TRBV5-1 and TRBJ1-5; D not certain. The sequence derives from an adult in good health. The sample in question was peripheral blood, obtained on day 0 of AZD1222 vaccination. The CDR3 DNA reads as TGCGCCAGCAGCCCCGCCGGGAATGACAATCAGCCCCAGCATTTT. Translation: CASSPAGNDNQPQHF.